A selection of T cell receptor beta chains follows, all from one sample in a study of identical twins. One entry per CDR3 protein, called by TCRdb with MiXCR from the 5' RACE reads. The sample has 350,000 to 500,000 distinct CDR3 sequences, 15% to 20% seen once. Sequenced material: naive T cells sorted from blood. The source is a man between 45 and 60 years old in good health. CDR3s leave out the opening cysteine and the closing phenylalanine or tryptophan. Size is omitted from some rows. Given values are once, few, many or a class for expanded clones.

J gene: TRBJ2-5; V gene: TRBV4-3; clone size: .; CDR3 protein: ASSQDGQGTQY
J gene: TRBJ2-7; V gene: TRBV10-3; clone size: many; CDR3 protein: AISSLAESRYEQY
J gene: TRBJ2-5; V gene: TRBV2; clone size: many; CDR3 protein: ASSHRSPQETQY
J gene: TRBJ1-2; V gene: TRBV5-1; clone size: many; CDR3 protein: ASSLSAGSYGYT
J gene: TRBJ2-1; V gene: TRBV5-1; clone size: many; CDR3 protein: ASSFVPKLNNEQF
J gene: TRBJ2-1; V gene: TRBV11-2; clone size: .; CDR3 protein: ASSLGWRLAGGGDEQF
J gene: TRBJ2-7; V gene: TRBV7-9; clone size: .; CDR3 protein: ASIPPGGSYEQY
J gene: TRBJ2-2; V gene: TRBV19; clone size: .; CDR3 protein: ASSIELWDRGNTGELF
J gene: TRBJ1-6; V gene: TRBV6-2/TRBV6-3; clone size: .; CDR3 protein: ATLRQGYNSPLH
J gene: TRBJ2-2; V gene: TRBV12-3/TRBV12-4; clone size: .; CDR3 protein: ASSWGTNTGELF
J gene: TRBJ2-7; V gene: TRBV7-9; clone size: few; CDR3 protein: ASSLQGTFSYEQY
J gene: TRBJ2-3; V gene: TRBV20-1; clone size: .; CDR3 protein: SATGLADSSTDTQY
J gene: TRBJ1-6; V gene: TRBV27; clone size: few; CDR3 protein: ASSRGTGPLH
J gene: TRBJ1-2; V gene: TRBV6-2/TRBV6-3; clone size: few; CDR3 protein: ASKNPGTVFGYT
J gene: TRBJ2-2; V gene: TRBV4-3; clone size: many; CDR3 protein: ASSQQSGRSTTGELF
J gene: TRBJ1-3; V gene: TRBV28; clone size: many; CDR3 protein: ASSSSLPTPRQITSGNTIY
J gene: TRBJ1-4; V gene: TRBV3-1; clone size: once; CDR3 protein: ASSQEWRNEKLF
J gene: TRBJ2-4; V gene: TRBV5-1; clone size: many; CDR3 protein: ASSLEAGLKNIQY
J gene: TRBJ2-1; V gene: TRBV6-6; clone size: .; CDR3 protein: ASSPQVEQF
J gene: TRBJ2-3; V gene: TRBV29-1; clone size: many; CDR3 protein: SVDRSGRGTDTQY
J gene: TRBJ2-1; V gene: TRBV5-1; clone size: .; CDR3 protein: ASSLAGAGLAGEQF
J gene: TRBJ2-7; V gene: TRBV6-2/TRBV6-3; clone size: few; CDR3 protein: ASSYLGIQY
J gene: TRBJ2-3; V gene: TRBV4-1; clone size: .; CDR3 protein: ASSQVGQGYRDTQY
J gene: TRBJ1-2; V gene: TRBV12-3/TRBV12-4; clone size: many; CDR3 protein: ASRATGYYGYT
J gene: TRBJ2-1; V gene: TRBV7-2; clone size: .; CDR3 protein: ASSPDRGSHNEQF
J gene: TRBJ1-2; V gene: TRBV12-3/TRBV12-4; clone size: few; CDR3 protein: ASSQTGGWGYT
J gene: TRBJ1-2; V gene: TRBV4-1; clone size: .; CDR3 protein: ASSQAPVANYGYT
J gene: TRBJ1-1; V gene: TRBV27; clone size: few; CDR3 protein: ASSLAPRSDTEAF
J gene: TRBJ1-1; V gene: TRBV6-4; clone size: many; CDR3 protein: ASSDSDNTEAF
J gene: TRBJ2-3; V gene: TRBV12-3/TRBV12-4; clone size: many; CDR3 protein: ASRRPGLADSTDTQY
J gene: TRBJ2-5; V gene: TRBV29-1; clone size: .; CDR3 protein: SVEAALGTQY
J gene: TRBJ2-1; V gene: TRBV5-1; clone size: .; CDR3 protein: ASSSGLAGGDEQF
J gene: TRBJ2-7; V gene: TRBV6-2/TRBV6-3; clone size: .; CDR3 protein: ASSATRESYEQY
J gene: TRBJ2-3; V gene: TRBV7-8; clone size: .; CDR3 protein: ASSSTYTSGSTDTQY
J gene: TRBJ2-2; V gene: TRBV12-3/TRBV12-4; clone size: many; CDR3 protein: ASSLGRSGGTGELF
J gene: TRBJ2-1; V gene: TRBV5-1; clone size: many; CDR3 protein: ASSTTAGSYNEQF
J gene: TRBJ1-5; V gene: TRBV20-1; clone size: .; CDR3 protein: SALGDFGYQPQH
J gene: TRBJ2-7; V gene: TRBV7-9; clone size: .; CDR3 protein: ASSSPGTRYEQY
J gene: TRBJ2-7; V gene: TRBV29-1; clone size: .; CDR3 protein: SVGHNYEQY
J gene: TRBJ2-4; V gene: TRBV11-2; clone size: .; CDR3 protein: ASSLGVLAKNIQY
J gene: TRBJ1-4; V gene: TRBV7-2; clone size: .; CDR3 protein: ASSKGTGTNEKLF
J gene: TRBJ2-7; V gene: TRBV3-1; clone size: .; CDR3 protein: ASSQVIEGREQY
J gene: TRBJ1-1; V gene: TRBV6-2/TRBV6-3; clone size: few; CDR3 protein: ASSSTGEAF
J gene: TRBJ1-1; V gene: TRBV2; clone size: .; CDR3 protein: ASRSLGQAEAF
J gene: TRBJ2-7; V gene: TRBV20-1; clone size: many; CDR3 protein: SARRGSLYEQY
J gene: TRBJ2-2; V gene: TRBV18; clone size: .; CDR3 protein: ASSPLQNTGELF
J gene: TRBJ2-7; V gene: TRBV5-4; clone size: many; CDR3 protein: ASSLGVVPGDNEQY
J gene: TRBJ1-4; V gene: TRBV12-3/TRBV12-4; clone size: .; CDR3 protein: ASSLAPGGPNEKLF